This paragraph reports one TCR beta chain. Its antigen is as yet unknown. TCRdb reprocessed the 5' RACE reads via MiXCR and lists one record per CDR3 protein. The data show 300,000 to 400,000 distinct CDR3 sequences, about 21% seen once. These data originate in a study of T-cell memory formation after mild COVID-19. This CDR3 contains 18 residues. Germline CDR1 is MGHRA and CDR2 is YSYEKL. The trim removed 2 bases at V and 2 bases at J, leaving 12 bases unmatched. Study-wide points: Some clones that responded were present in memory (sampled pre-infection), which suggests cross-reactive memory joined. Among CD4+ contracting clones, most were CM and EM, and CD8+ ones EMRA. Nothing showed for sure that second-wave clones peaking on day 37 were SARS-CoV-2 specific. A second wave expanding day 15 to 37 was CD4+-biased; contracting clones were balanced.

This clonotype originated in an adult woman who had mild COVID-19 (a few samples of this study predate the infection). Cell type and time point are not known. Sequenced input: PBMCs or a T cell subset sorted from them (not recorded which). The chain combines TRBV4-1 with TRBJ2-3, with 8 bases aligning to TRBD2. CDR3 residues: CASSQLPSGTSATDTQYF. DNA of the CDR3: TGCGCCAGCAGCCAACTTCCCTCCGGGACTAGTGCCACAGATACGCAGTATTTT.